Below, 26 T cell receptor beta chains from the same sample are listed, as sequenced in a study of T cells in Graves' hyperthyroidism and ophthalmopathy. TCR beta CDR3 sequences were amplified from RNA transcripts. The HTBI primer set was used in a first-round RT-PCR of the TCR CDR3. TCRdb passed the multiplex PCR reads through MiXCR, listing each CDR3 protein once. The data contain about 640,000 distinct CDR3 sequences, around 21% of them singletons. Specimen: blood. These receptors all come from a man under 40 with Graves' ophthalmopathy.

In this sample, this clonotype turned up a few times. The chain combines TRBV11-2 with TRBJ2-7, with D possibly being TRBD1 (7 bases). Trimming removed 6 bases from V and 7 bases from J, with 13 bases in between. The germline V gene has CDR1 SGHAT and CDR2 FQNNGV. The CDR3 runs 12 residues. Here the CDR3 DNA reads TGTGCCAGCAGGCTCCAGGGGGGAGAGCAGTACTTC. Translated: CASRLQGGEQYF.

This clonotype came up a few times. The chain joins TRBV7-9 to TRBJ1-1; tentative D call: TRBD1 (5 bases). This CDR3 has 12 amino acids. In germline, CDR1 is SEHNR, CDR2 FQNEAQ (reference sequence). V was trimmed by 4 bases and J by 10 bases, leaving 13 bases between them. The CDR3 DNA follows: TGTGCCAGCAGCTGGGACGTTGAGGGAGCTTTCTTT. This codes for CASSWDVEGAFF. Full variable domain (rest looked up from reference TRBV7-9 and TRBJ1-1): DTGVSQNPRHKITKRGQNVTFRCDPISEHNRLYWYRQTLGQGPEFLTYFQNEAQLEKSRLLSDRFSAERPKGSFSTLEIQRTEQGDSAMYLCASSWDVEGAFFGQGTRLTVV.

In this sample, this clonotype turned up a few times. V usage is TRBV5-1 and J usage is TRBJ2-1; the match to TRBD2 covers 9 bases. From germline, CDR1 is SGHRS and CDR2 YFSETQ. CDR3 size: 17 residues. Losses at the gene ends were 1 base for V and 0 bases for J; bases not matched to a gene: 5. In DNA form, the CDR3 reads TGCGCCAGCAGCTTGTGGGGAGCGGGAGGCTCCTACAATGAGCAGTTCTTC. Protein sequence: CASSLWGAGGSYNEQFF.

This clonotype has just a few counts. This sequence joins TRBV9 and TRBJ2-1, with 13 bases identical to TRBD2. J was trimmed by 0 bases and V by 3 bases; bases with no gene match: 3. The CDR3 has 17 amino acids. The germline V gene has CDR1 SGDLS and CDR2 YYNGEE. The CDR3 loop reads CASSAGLAGDSYNEQFF. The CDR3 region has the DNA TGTGCCAGCAGCGCCGGACTAGCGGGAGACTCCTACAATGAGCAGTTCTTC.

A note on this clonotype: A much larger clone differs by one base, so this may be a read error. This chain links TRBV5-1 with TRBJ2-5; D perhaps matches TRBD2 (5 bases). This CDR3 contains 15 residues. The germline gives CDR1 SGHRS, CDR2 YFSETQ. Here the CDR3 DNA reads TGCGCCAGCAGCTTGAAAGGAAAGACACTAGAGACCCAGCACTTC. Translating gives CASSLKGKTLETQHF.

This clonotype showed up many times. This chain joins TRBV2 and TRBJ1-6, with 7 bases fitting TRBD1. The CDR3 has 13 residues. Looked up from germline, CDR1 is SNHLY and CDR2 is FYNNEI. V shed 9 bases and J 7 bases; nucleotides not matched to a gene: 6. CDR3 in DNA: TGTGCCAGGTCGACAGGGACCAATTCACCCCTCCACTTT. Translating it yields CARSTGTNSPLHF.

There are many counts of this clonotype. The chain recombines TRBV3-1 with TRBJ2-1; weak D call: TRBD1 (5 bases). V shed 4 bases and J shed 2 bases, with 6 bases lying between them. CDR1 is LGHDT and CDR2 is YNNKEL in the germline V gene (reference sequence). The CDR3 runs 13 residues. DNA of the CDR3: TGTGCCAGCAGCCCGGACACCTACAATGAGCAGTTCTTC. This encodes CASSPDTYNEQFF.

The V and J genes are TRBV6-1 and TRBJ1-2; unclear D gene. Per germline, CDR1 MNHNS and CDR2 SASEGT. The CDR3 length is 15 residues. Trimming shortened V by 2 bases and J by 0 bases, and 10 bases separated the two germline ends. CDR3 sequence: CASSERSGTNYGYTF. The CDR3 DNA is TGTGCCAGCAGTGAACGGTCTGGGACTAACTATGGCTACACCTTC.

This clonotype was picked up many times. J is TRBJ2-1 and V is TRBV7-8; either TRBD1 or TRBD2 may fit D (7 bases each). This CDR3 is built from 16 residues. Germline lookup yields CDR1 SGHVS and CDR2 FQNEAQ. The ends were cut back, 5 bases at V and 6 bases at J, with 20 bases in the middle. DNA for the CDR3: TGTGCCAGCAGCCAAGTAACAGGGGTAGCGGGCAATGAGCAGTTCTTC. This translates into CASSQVTGVAGNEQFF.

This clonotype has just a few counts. This CDR3 reads CASSERGTRGDTQYF. The CDR3 region has the DNA TGTGCCAGCAGTGAAAGGGGGACTAGAGGGGATACGCAGTATTTT. The chain has TRBV6-1 and TRBJ2-3, with TRBD2 identical over 8 bases. This CDR3 region has 15 residues. The V and J ends lost 2 bases and 6 bases, in that order; junction bases with no gene match: 7. Germline V lookup: CDR1 MNHNS, CDR2 SASEGT.

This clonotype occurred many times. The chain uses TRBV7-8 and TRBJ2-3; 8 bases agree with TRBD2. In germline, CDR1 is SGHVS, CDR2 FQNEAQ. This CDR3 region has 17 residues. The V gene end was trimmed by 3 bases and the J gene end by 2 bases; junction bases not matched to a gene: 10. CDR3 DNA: TGTGCCAGCAGCTTCCCCAAGGGAGCGGGAGTCACAGATACGCAGTATTTT. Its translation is CASSFPKGAGVTDTQYF.

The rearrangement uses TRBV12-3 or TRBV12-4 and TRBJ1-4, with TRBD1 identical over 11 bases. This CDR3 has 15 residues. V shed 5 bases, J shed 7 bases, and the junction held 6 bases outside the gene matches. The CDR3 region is CASSIGQGAGEKLFF. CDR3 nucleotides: TGTGCCAGCAGTATAGGACAGGGGGCCGGTGAAAAACTGTTTTTT.

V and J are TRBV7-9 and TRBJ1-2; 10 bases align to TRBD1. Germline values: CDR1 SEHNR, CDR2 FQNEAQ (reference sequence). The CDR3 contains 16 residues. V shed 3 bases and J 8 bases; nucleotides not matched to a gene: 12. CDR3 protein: CASSLGADRGQGGYTF. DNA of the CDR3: TGTGCCAGCAGCTTGGGAGCAGACAGGGGGCAGGGGGGCTACACCTTC.

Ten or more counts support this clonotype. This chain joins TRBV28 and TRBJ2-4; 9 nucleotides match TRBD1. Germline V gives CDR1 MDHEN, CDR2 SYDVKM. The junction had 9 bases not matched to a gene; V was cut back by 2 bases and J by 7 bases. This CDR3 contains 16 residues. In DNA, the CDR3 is TGTGCCAGCAGTTTAGGGGGCCGACAGGGGGGGAACATTCAGTACTTC. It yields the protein CASSLGGRQGGNIQYF.

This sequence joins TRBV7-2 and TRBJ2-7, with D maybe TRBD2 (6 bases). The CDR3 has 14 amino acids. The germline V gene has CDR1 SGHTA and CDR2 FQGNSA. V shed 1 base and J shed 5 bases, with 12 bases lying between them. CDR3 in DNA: TGTGCCAGCAGCTTAGGGCTCGGGAGTGACGAGCAGTACTTC. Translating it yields CASSLGLGSDEQYF.

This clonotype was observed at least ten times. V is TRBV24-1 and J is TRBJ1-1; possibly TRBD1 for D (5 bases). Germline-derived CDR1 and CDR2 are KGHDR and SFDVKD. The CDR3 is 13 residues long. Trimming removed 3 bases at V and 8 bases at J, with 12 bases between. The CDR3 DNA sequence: TGTGCCACCAGTGATCCTGGGACGTTAGAAGCTTTCTTT. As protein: CATSDPGTLEAFF.

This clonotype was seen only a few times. The CDR3 DNA follows: TGCAGTGCTAGACCATTTGAAGGGAACACTGAAGCTTTCTTT. Its protein is CSARPFEGNTEAFF. The rearrangement links TRBV20-1 to TRBJ1-1; no clear D. The CDR3 sequence is 14 residues long. Germline V gene data show CDR1 as DFQATT and CDR2 as SNEGSKA (reference sequence). V dropped 2 bases and J dropped 1 base, with 11 bases sitting between them.

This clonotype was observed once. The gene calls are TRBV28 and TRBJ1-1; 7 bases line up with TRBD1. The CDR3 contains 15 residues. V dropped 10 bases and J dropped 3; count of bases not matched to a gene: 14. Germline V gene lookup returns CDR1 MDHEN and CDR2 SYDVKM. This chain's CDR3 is CATSGDRAMDTEAFF. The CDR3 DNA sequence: TGTGCCACCTCCGGAGACAGGGCCATGGACACTGAAGCTTTCTTT. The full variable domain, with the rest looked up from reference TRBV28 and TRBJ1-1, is DVKVTQSSRYLVKRTGEKVFLECVQDMDHENMFWYRQDPGLGLRLIYFSYDVKMKEKGDIPEGYSVSREKKERFSLILESASTNQTSMYLCATSGDRAMDTEAFFGQGTRLTVV.

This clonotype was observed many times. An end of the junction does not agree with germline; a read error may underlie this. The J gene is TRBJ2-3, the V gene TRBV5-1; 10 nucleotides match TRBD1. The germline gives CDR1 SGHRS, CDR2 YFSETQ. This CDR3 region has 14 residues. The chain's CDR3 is CASSLGQGVDTQYF. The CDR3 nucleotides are TGTGCCAGCAGTTTAGGACAGGGGGTGGATACGCAGTATTTT.

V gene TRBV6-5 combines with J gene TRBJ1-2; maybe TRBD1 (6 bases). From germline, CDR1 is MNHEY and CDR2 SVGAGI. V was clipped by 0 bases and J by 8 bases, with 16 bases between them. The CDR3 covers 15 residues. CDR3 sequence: CASSYSGSGAKGYTF. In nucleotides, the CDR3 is TGTGCCAGCAGTTACTCTGGGTCAGGGGCGAAGGGCTACACCTTC.

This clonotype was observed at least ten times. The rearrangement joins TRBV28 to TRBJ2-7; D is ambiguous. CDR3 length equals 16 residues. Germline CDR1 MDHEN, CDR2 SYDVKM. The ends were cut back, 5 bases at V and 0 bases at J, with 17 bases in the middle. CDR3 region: CASSPALGYSSYEQYF. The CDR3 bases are TGTGCCAGCAGTCCCGCCCTGGGTTATAGCTCCTACGAGCAGTACTTC.

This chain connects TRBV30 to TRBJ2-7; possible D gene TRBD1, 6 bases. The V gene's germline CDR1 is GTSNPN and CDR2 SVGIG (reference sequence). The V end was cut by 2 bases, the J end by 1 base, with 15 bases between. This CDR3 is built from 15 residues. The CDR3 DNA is TGTGCCTGGAGTCTGGGACACTGGTCTTCCTACGAGCAGTACTTC. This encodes CAWSLGHWSSYEQYF.

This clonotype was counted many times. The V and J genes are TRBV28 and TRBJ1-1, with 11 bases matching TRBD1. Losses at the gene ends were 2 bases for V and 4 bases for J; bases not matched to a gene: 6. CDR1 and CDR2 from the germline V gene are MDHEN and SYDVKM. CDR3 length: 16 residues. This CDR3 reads CASSLNFGTGGTEAFF. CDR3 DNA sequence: TGTGCCAGCAGTTTAAATTTTGGGACAGGGGGCACTGAAGCTTTCTTT.

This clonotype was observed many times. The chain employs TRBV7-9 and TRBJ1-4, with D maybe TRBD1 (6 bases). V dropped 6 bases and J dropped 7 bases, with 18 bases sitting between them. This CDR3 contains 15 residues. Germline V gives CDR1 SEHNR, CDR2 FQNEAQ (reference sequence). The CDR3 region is CASSPQGRFGEKLFF. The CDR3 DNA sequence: TGTGCCAGCAGTCCTCAGGGGCGGTTTGGTGAAAAACTGTTTTTT.

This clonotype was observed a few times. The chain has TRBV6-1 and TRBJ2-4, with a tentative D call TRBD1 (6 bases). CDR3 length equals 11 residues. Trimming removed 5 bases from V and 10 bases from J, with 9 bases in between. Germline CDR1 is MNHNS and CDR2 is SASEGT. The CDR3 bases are TGTGCCAGCAGTAAAGGACAGATTCAGTACTTC. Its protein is CASSKGQIQYF.

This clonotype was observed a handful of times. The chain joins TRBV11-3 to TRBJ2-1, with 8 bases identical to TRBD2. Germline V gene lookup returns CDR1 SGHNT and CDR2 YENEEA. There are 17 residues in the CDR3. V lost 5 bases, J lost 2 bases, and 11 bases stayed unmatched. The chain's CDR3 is CASSHGGGRGPYNEQFF. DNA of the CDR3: TGTGCCAGCAGCCACGGGGGGGGCAGGGGACCCTACAATGAGCAGTTCTTC.